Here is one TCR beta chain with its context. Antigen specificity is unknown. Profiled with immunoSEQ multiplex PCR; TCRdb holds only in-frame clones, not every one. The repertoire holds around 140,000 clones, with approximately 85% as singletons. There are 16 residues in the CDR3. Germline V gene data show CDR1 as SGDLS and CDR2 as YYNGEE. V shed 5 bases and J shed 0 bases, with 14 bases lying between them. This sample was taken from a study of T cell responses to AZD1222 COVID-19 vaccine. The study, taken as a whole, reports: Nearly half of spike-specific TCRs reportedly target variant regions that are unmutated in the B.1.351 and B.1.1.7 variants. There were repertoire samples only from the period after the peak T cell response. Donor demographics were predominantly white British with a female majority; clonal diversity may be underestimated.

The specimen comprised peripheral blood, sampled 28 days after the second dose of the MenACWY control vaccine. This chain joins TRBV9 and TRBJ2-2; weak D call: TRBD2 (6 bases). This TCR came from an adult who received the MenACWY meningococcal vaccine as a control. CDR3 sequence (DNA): TGTGCCAGCAGGGCTAAGGGGACTCCGAACACCGGGGAGCTGTTTTTT. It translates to CASRAKGTPNTGELFF.